Listed below are T cell receptor beta chains from one sample, sequenced in a study of shared clonotypes between healthy human individuals. The repertoire was sequenced with immunoSEQ multiplex PCR; TCRdb's copy has only in-frame clones and lacks some. This table has over 950,000 clones, about 72% appearing once. The specimen was memory CD4+ T cells from PBMCs. The receptor set was obtained from a man younger than 35 in good health. Some clones in this sample may be carry-over from other donors' samples. CDR3s leave out the opening cysteine and the closing phenylalanine or tryptophan.

V gene	J gene	CDR3 protein
TRBV6-1	TRBJ2-2	ASRGQSNTGELF
TRBV4-2	TRBJ2-4	ASSQDRTGKNIQY
TRBV10-3	TRBJ1-3	AIRMIGGNTIY
TRBV27	TRBJ1-2	ASSAMQGAYGYT
TRBV5-1	TRBJ2-3	ASSSYTSDTQY
TRBV2	TRBJ2-5	ASRDGTSGKETQY
TRBV6-1	TRBJ1-3	ASSEAGTVSGNTIY
TRBV5-1	TRBJ1-1	ASSIGPGAEAF
TRBV28	TRBJ2-1	ASSLPLAGAYNEQF
TRBV28	TRBJ1-3	ASRSGGSGNTIY
TRBV6-6	TRBJ2-7	ASSRLAGEQY
TRBV5-1	TRBJ2-2	ASSTDRAGELF
TRBV18	TRBJ2-7	ASSPRQGTEQY
TRBV6-1	TRBJ1-2	ASSEEVRYT
TRBV7-2	TRBJ1-1	ASSLFGWGNTEAF
TRBV27	TRBJ2-3	ASRDYADTQY
TRBV19	TRBJ2-1	ASSILRGNEQF
TRBV27	TRBJ2-3	ASSTSRGRGDTQY
TRBV10-1	TRBJ2-7	ASIWGTSGPYEQY
TRBV2	TRBJ2-1	ASIRAPSYNEQF
TRBV6-5	TRBJ1-2	ASSSGQVGYT
TRBV7-8	TRBJ1-3	ASSLGGYSGNTIY
TRBV7-8	TRBJ2-5	ASSPTRTGRYQETQY
TRBV5-4	TRBJ2-5	ASSPGTVGETQY
TRBV5-1	TRBJ1-2	ASSRGWEHFYGYT
TRBV6-1	TRBJ1-2	ASSAGTGYGYT
TRBV18	TRBJ2-5	ASSGLAGGLETQY
TRBV7-9	TRBJ2-2	ASGGWRERNTGELF
TRBV28	TRBJ2-5	ASSSPGRGMGKTQY
TRBV28	TRBJ1-1	ASRSTEAF
TRBV28	TRBJ2-1	ASSPPVGSAGEQF
TRBV27	TRBJ1-1	ASSITGVLGEAF
TRBV5-6	TRBJ2-3	ASSPTTGADTQY
TRBV15	TRBJ2-7	ATSRETGRVSYEQY
TRBV13	TRBJ2-2	ASSPSGGGTGELF
TRBV28	TRBJ2-6	ASTRGSGLAGVSSGANVLT
TRBV5-4	TRBJ1-1	ASSGGGNTEAF
TRBV4-2	TRBJ2-3	ASSPGLAGADTQY
TRBV11-2	TRBJ2-7	ASSFLVRSYEQY
TRBV9	TRBJ2-5	ASSVASNQETQY
TRBV29-1	TRBJ2-5	SVGVETQY
TRBV18	TRBJ1-5	ASSPAGGARGQPQH
TRBV7-2	TRBJ2-1	ASSFGYPYNEQF
TRBV5-1	TRBJ2-1	ASRAPPAYNEQF
TRBV19	TRBJ1-5	ASSIEDRRGQPQH
TRBV28	TRBJ2-5	ASSLPGTRKETQY
TRBV7-2	TRBJ2-3	ASSNRGTYTDTQY
TRBV28	TRBJ1-5	ASSSHLGTPNQPQH
TRBV7-9	TRBJ1-2	ASSFDPRVDGYT
TRBV7-8	TRBJ1-5	ASSLGGAQGQPQH
TRBV4-1	TRBJ2-7	ASSPPLAGGNEQY
TRBV18	TRBJ2-2	ASSQDRVDTGELF
TRBV5-1	TRBJ2-1	ASSPSGALLLYNEQF